What follows are 28 T cell receptor beta chains derived from one specimen sequenced in a study of blood T cell repertoires in COVID-19. Measured with immunoSEQ multiplex PCR; TCRdb has only the in-frame clones, and not every one. Found here are 130,000 or so clones, about 80% of them singletons; the top ten hold approximately 16%. The sequencing sample was made of peripheral blood. The receptors stem from a man aged 55 to 70 with active or convalescent COVID-19.

The chain combines TRBV12-3 or TRBV12-4 with TRBJ2-3; D is possibly TRBD1 (7 bases). Trimming removed 4 bases at V and 10 bases at J, with 15 bases between. The CDR3 has 13 amino acids. The CDR3 coding sequence is TGTGCCAGCAGTTCCTCGCAGGGGGGAGCGCAGTATTTT. Translated: CASSSSQGGAQYF.

The rearrangement uses TRBV6-2 or TRBV6-3 and TRBJ2-3; 13 bases are shared with TRBD2. From germline, CDR1 is MNHEY and CDR2 SVGEGT. V lost 4 bases to trimming and J lost 6 bases; unmatched junction nucleotides: 1. The CDR3 contains 14 residues. CDR3 coding DNA: TGTGCCAGCAGTTTGGGACTAGCGGGGGATACGCAGTATTTT. This gives the protein CASSLGLAGDTQYF.

This clone was counted many times. The rearrangement links TRBV7-2 to TRBJ1-1, with TRBD1 identical over 10 bases. V gave up 1 base and J gave up 1 base; unmatched junction bases: 9. The CDR3 runs to 18 residues. CDR1 SGHTA and CDR2 FQGNSA come from the germline V gene. The CDR3 spells CASSLETGGSGRNTEAFF. CDR3 bases: TGTGCCAGCAGCTTAGAGACAGGGGGCAGTGGGAGGAACACTGAAGCTTTCTTT.

The rearrangement joins TRBV7-3 to TRBJ2-3, with D possibly TRBD2 on 5 matching bases. Trimming shortened V by 5 bases and J by 2 bases, and 17 bases separated the two germline ends. CDR1 is SGHTA and CDR2 is FQGTGA in the germline V gene. The CDR3 spans 16 residues. CDR3 amino acids: CASSTTAGTYTDTQYF. The DNA for the CDR3 is TGTGCCAGCAGCACCACGGCGGGCACCTACACAGATACGCAGTATTTT.

This rearrangement joins TRBV5-1 to TRBJ2-5; weak D call: TRBD1 (7 bases). Trimming stripped 3 bases from V and 0 bases from J, with 12 bases between. This CDR3 region has 15 residues. Per the germline V gene, CDR1 is SGHRS and CDR2 is YFSETQ. DNA for the CDR3: TGCGCCAGCAGCTCGGGGGACAGATACCAAGAGACCCAGTACTTC. This translates into CASSSGDRYQETQYF.

This rearrangement joins TRBV2 to TRBJ2-3, with 7 positions matching TRBD2. The CDR3 totals 14 residues. CDR1 and CDR2 from the germline V gene are SNHLY and FYNNEI. V lost 5 bases, J lost 6 bases, and 8 bases stayed unmatched. This chain's CDR3 is CASSRAGEFDTQYF. The CDR3 nucleotides read TGTGCCAGCAGTCGGGCGGGAGAGTTTGATACGCAGTATTTT.

The chain links TRBV4-2 to TRBJ1-5; TRBD1 aligns across 8 bases. The germline gives CDR1 LGHNA, CDR2 YNFKEQ. V was clipped by 4 bases and J by 5 bases; unmatched bases: 4. The CDR3 loop spans 14 amino acids. CDR3: CASSLGQGDQPQHF. The CDR3, as DNA: TGTGCCAGCAGCCTAGGACAGGGAGATCAGCCCCAGCATTTT.

The V and J genes are TRBV28 and TRBJ2-6, with 7 nucleotides matching TRBD2. This CDR3 region has 19 residues. The germline gives CDR1 MDHEN, CDR2 SYDVKM. Trimming took 3 bases from V and 0 from J; bases not matched to a gene: 11. This chain's CDR3 is CASSFMGGAPSSGANVLTF. The DNA for the CDR3 is TGTGCCAGCAGTTTCATGGGAGGGGCTCCAAGCTCTGGGGCCAACGTCCTGACTTTC.

The V and J genes are TRBV7-9 and TRBJ2-3, with D possibly matching TRBD1 (6 bases). V lost 5 bases, J lost 0 bases, and 12 bases lay in between. This CDR3 contains 15 residues. Germline V gives CDR1 SEHNR, CDR2 FQNEAQ (reference sequence). The CDR3 here is CASSDRSSSTDTQYF. The CDR3 coding sequence is TGTGCCAGCAGCGACAGGTCCTCTAGCACAGATACGCAGTATTTT. Together with reference TRBV7-9 and TRBJ2-3, the CDR3 gives the full variable domain: DTGVSQNPRHKITKRGQNVTFRCDPISEHNRLYWYRQTLGQGPEFLTYFQNEAQLEKSRLLSDRFSAERPKGSFSTLEIQRTEQGDSAMYLCASSDRSSSTDTQYFGPGTRLTVL.

The CDR3 DNA is TGTGCCAGCAGCTCGCGGGACCCAACCTATGGCTACACCTTC. Protein sequence: CASSSRDPTYGYTF. The rearrangement uses TRBV7-2 and TRBJ1-2; tentatively, D is TRBD1 (5 bases). The CDR3 is 14 residues long. The V end was cut by 4 bases, the J end by 4 bases, with 13 bases between. The V gene's germline CDR1 is SGHTA and CDR2 FQGNSA.

The chain carries TRBV4-3 and TRBJ2-2; the D gene is possibly TRBD2 (6 bases). The CDR3 totals 18 residues. CDR1 is LGHNA, CDR2 YSLEER, per germline. V was shortened by 0 bases and J by 0 bases, with 14 bases between the two germline ends. CDR3 DNA: TGCGCCAGCAGCCAAGATCAGTCGGGGGAGCCGAACACCGGGGAGCTGTTTTTT. This gives the protein CASSQDQSGEPNTGELFF.

In its sample, this clone was seen a few times. This chain connects TRBV14 to TRBJ1-5; D is perhaps TRBD1 (5 bases). The CDR3 runs 15 residues. The V gene lost 1 base and the J gene lost 2 bases, with 9 bases spanning the gap. CDR1 is SGHDN and CDR2 is FVKESK in the germline V gene. The CDR3 nucleotides are TGTGCCAGCAGCCAAGGGGGCCGGGGCAATCAGCCCCAGCATTTT. Residues: CASSQGGRGNQPQHF. The full variable domain, rest sourced from reference TRBV14 and TRBJ1-5, is EAGVTQFPSHSVIEKGQTVTLRCDPISGHDNLYWYRRVMGKEIKFLLHFVKESKQDESGMPNNRFLAERTGGTYSTLKVQPAELEDSGVYFCASSQGGRGNQPQHFGDGTRLSIL.

CDR3 amino acids: CSVDHRNTGELFF. The DNA of the CDR3 is TGCAGCGTTGATCACAGGAACACCGGGGAGCTGTTTTTT. J is TRBJ2-2 and V is TRBV29-1, with no clear D. This CDR3 contains 13 residues. V shed 3 bases and J shed 1 base, with 6 bases lying between them. Germline assignment: CDR1 SQVTM and CDR2 ANQGSEA.

The gene calls are TRBV19 and TRBJ2-3; 7 positions match TRBD2. Germline values: CDR1 LNHDA, CDR2 SQIVND (reference sequence). V lost 6 bases to trimming and J lost 6 bases; unmatched junction nucleotides: 9. The CDR3 is 14 amino acids. The CDR3 DNA reads as TGTGCCAGTAGCCCCGGAGCGGGAAGGGATACGCAGTATTTT. This codes for CASSPGAGRDTQYF.

This chain uses TRBV28 with TRBJ1-5, with a tentative D call TRBD1 (5 bases). The CDR3 loop spans 15 amino acids. Germline CDR1 and CDR2: MDHEN and SYDVKM. Trimming pared 5 bases from V and 4 bases from J, leaving 15 bases between. The CDR3 bases are TGTGCCAGCAGTCCCGGGGGGGGTGGAAATCAGCCCCAGCATTTT. Amino acid sequence: CASSPGGGGNQPQHF.

The chain joins TRBV7-8 to TRBJ1-1, with D maybe TRBD1 (5 bases). Trimming cost V 3 bases and J 4 bases, with 9 bases left between them. Germline V CDR1 and CDR2: SGHVS, FQNEAQ. The CDR3 contains 13 residues. CDR3 protein: CASSFRQSTEAFF. CDR3 sequence (DNA): TGTGCCAGCAGCTTTCGACAGAGCACTGAAGCTTTCTTT.

The rearrangement joins TRBV10-2 to TRBJ2-7; 11 positions agree with TRBD2. Germline V gives CDR1 WSHSY, CDR2 SAAADI. The V gene end was trimmed by 6 bases and the J gene end by 7 bases; junction bases not matched to a gene: 8. This CDR3 spans 14 amino acids. This chain's CDR3 is CASRPGLAVPEQYF. Written as DNA, the CDR3 is TGCGCCAGCAGACCGGGACTAGCGGTACCTGAGCAGTACTTC.

The chain has TRBV6-6 and TRBJ2-5; 8 nucleotides match TRBD2. V was clipped by 2 bases and J by 5 bases; unmatched bases: 1. This CDR3 has 13 amino acids. Germline V lookup: CDR1 MNHNY, CDR2 SVGAGI (reference sequence). The CDR3 DNA is TGTGCCAGCAGTTACCGCGGGGGGGAGACCCAGTACTTC. Translated: CASSYRGGETQYF.

This clone has just one count. The chain carries TRBV2 and TRBJ2-1; 11 bases match TRBD2. V gave up 4 bases and J gave up 9 bases; unmatched junction bases: 8. The germline CDR1 and CDR2 sequences are SNHLY and FYNNEI. The length of the CDR3 is 15 residues. The CDR3 spells CASSVLAGGPGEQFF. The CDR3 DNA follows: TGTGCCAGCAGTGTTTTAGCGGGAGGGCCGGGTGAGCAGTTCTTC.

This clone was counted a few times. The chain uses TRBV27 and TRBJ1-2, with D possibly TRBD1 on 5 matching bases. The germline gives CDR1 MNHEY, CDR2 SMNVEV (reference sequence). V lost 3 bases to trimming and J lost 4 bases, with 15 bases between them. The CDR3 is 15 amino acids. As DNA, the CDR3 is TGTGCCAGCAGTTTCCGGGGGGGACTTACCTATGGCTACACCTTC. Amino acids: CASSFRGGLTYGYTF.

The chain links TRBV18 to TRBJ1-4; 8 bases align to TRBD1. The V gene's germline CDR1 is KGHSH and CDR2 LQKENI. Trimming took 2 bases from V and 4 from J; bases not matched to a gene: 3. This CDR3 is 15 amino acids long. The CDR3 bases are TGTGCCAGCTCACCATCGACAGGGGTTAATGAAAAACTGTTTTTT. It translates to CASSPSTGVNEKLFF.

V gene TRBV7-9 combines with J gene TRBJ1-1; D uncertain. CDR3 length equals 14 residues. The V gene lost 5 bases and the J gene lost 2 bases, with 12 bases spanning the gap. Per germline, CDR1 SEHNR and CDR2 FQNEAQ (reference sequence). For the CDR3, the DNA is TGTGCCAGCAGCCCCGAGGGCATAAACACTGAAGCTTTCTTT. Translation: CASSPEGINTEAFF.

This CDR3 is CASPYRDRGPKVGGYTF. DNA for the CDR3: TGTGCCAGCCCCTACAGGGACAGGGGGCCGAAAGTGGGTGGCTACACCTTC. The chain combines TRBV21-1 with TRBJ1-2; the DNA was not used to check the table's D call, TRBD1. TRBV21-1 is designated a pseudogene. The CDR3 is 17 residues long.

The CDR3 region has the DNA TGTGCCAGTTCGACTAGCGGGATAGAGCAGTACTTC. It specifies CASSTSGIEQYF. The V call is TRBV2, the J call TRBJ2-7; 11 bases align to TRBD2. The ends lost 9 bases at V and 7 bases at J; junction bases unmatched: 5. This CDR3 has 12 residues. Germline values: CDR1 SNHLY, CDR2 FYNNEI. Complete variable domain (other parts from reference TRBV2 and TRBJ2-7): EPEVTQTPSHQVTQMGQEVILRCVPISNHLYFYWYRQILGQKVEFLVSFYNNEISEKSEIFDDQFSVERPDGSNFTLKIRSTKLEDSAMYFCASSTSGIEQYFGPGTRLTVT.

V and J are TRBV11-2 and TRBJ1-1; the D is unclear. Germline V gene lookup returns CDR1 SGHAT and CDR2 FQNNGV. The CDR3 contains 13 residues. V lost 2 bases and J lost 8, with 12 bases in between. The CDR3 protein is CASSLIGGPEAFF. The CDR3 DNA sequence: TGTGCCAGCAGCTTAATTGGTGGGCCCGAAGCTTTCTTT.

This clone has a count of ten or more. The chain carries TRBV28 and TRBJ2-7; 9 positions agree with TRBD1. The CDR3 spans 13 residues. The V gene's germline CDR1 is MDHEN and CDR2 SYDVKM. CDR3 protein: CAGQGRYSYEQYF. The CDR3 bases are TGTGCTGGACAGGGGCGCTATTCCTACGAGCAGTACTTC.

J is TRBJ1-5 and V is TRBV6-6, with D perhaps TRBD1 (5 bases). The CDR3 has 14 residues. V lost 4 bases and J lost 4, with 11 bases in between. Per the germline V gene, CDR1 is MNHNY and CDR2 is SVGAGI (reference sequence). Here the CDR3 reads CASSLSGANQPQHF. CDR3 nucleotide sequence: TGTGCCAGCAGTTTGTCTGGGGCGAATCAGCCCCAGCATTTT.

This clone was seen a single time. The genes are TRBV24-1 and TRBJ2-3; D is perhaps TRBD2 (5 bases). The germline gives CDR1 KGHDR, CDR2 SFDVKD. The CDR3 is 14 amino acids. Deletions cut 1 base from V and 5 bases from J, with 9 bases between. CDR3 sequence: CATSDFNEGDTQYF. The CDR3 DNA sequence: TGTGCCACCAGTGATTTTAACGAGGGAGATACGCAGTATTTT.